This passage covers 16 T cell receptor beta chains from one sample sequenced in a study of brain T cells in children with intractable seizures (dated by TCRdb to the early 2020s). Libraries were built with the immunoSEQ multiplex PCR assay. This is the immuneACCESS table as TCRdb keeps it, with only in-frame sequences that have V and J called. A part of the clones is gone; compared with another copy, unresolved V genes explain less than half, and the rest is unexplained. This sample lists roughly 120,000 clones; 90% to 95% were detected once. The top ten clones comprise 3.8% of the sample. Interpreted using the paper, the time point label stands for: resected brain tissue, or blood drawn just prior to surgery. The specimen was peripheral blood, collected at surgery. The receptor source for this set is a boy under two years old with hemimegalencephaly and intractable seizures.

This clone was detected only once. The chain is built from TRBV18 and TRBJ1-1; no firm D call. V was pared by 3 bases and J by 7 bases, with 24 bases between. The CDR3 has 17 amino acids. Germline CDR1 KGHSH, CDR2 LQKENI. CDR3 sequence: CASSPPGRPPVGVEAFF. CDR3 coding DNA: TGTGCCAGCTCACCGCCAGGTAGGCCGCCGGTTGGGGTTGAAGCTTTCTTT.

The chain recombines TRBV27 with TRBJ2-1, with D perhaps TRBD2 (6 bases). The V end was cut by 3 bases, the J end by 5 bases, with 20 bases between. Germline CDR1 is MNHEY and CDR2 is SMNVEV (reference sequence). The CDR3 runs 17 residues. In nucleotides, the CDR3 is TGTGCCAGCAGTTTGGTCGGTCGGCGGGAAGATAACAATGAGCAGTTCTTC. Protein sequence: CASSLVGRREDNNEQFF.

This chain links TRBV5-1 with TRBJ1-6; perhaps TRBD1 as D (6 bases). The ends were cut back, 2 bases at V and 2 bases at J, with 8 bases in the middle. Per germline, CDR1 SGHRS and CDR2 YFSETQ. The CDR3 totals 15 residues. In nucleotides, the CDR3 is TGCGCCAGCAGCTTACAGGGCGCCTATAATTCACCCCTCCACTTT. It encodes CASSLQGAYNSPLHF.

The chain combines TRBV11-3 with TRBJ2-3; D remains unclear. Germline CDR1 and CDR2: SGHNT and YENEEA. Trimming took 5 bases from V and 2 from J, leaving 8 bases between them. The CDR3 totals 13 residues. CDR3 protein: CASSPAFTDTQYF. The CDR3 DNA reads as TGTGCCAGCAGCCCCGCCTTCACAGATACGCAGTATTTT.

V is TRBV7-8 and J is TRBJ1-2; D gene uncertain. The germline V gene has CDR1 SGHVS and CDR2 FQNEAQ. The CDR3 extends over 13 amino acids. V shed 5 bases and J shed 5 bases, with 12 bases lying between them. CDR3 protein: CASSPRATYGYTF. The CDR3 DNA reads as TGTGCCAGCAGCCCCCGGGCGACTTATGGCTACACCTTC.

V and J are TRBV7-6 and TRBJ2-1, with TRBD2 identical over 11 bases. CDR1 SGHVS and CDR2 FNYEAQ come from the germline V gene. The CDR3 is 16 amino acids. Trimming at V came to 6 bases and at J to 5 bases, leaving 9 bases not matched to a gene. For the CDR3, the DNA is TGTGCCAGCAGTCCCCTATCTAGCGGGAGGAACAATGAGCAGTTCTTC. The encoded protein is CASSPLSSGRNNEQFF.

The CDR3: CASSPRMHLAKNIQYF. The CDR3 nucleotides read TGTGCCAGCAGTCCCCGGATGCACCTAGCCAAAAACATTCAGTACTTC. The genes are TRBV28 and TRBJ2-4; D not resolved. Deletions cut 5 bases from V and 0 bases from J, with 14 bases between. Per the germline V gene, CDR1 is MDHEN and CDR2 is SYDVKM. The CDR3 is made up of 16 amino acids.

The chain couples TRBV18 to TRBJ2-4, with D perhaps TRBD2 (5 bases). Per the germline V gene, CDR1 is KGHSH and CDR2 is LQKENI. The CDR3 runs to 17 residues. The germline V and J ends were trimmed by 7 bases and 1 base, with 20 bases remaining between them. The CDR3 protein is CASLPGPPWEAKNIQYF. CDR3 DNA sequence: TGTGCCAGCTTGCCGGGCCCACCCTGGGAGGCCAAAAACATTCAGTACTTC. Using reference TRBV18 and TRBJ2-4 for the parts outside the CDR3, the full variable domain is NAGVMQNPRHLVRRRGQEARLRCSPMKGHSHVYWYRQLPEEGLKFMVYLQKENIIDESGMPKERFSAEFPKEGPSILRIQQVVRGDSAAYFCASLPGPPWEAKNIQYFGAGTRLSVL.

This chain uses TRBV18 with TRBJ2-2, with unresolved D. The CDR3 is 14 amino acids. CDR1 and CDR2 (germline): KGHSH, LQKENI. The V end lost 3 bases, the J end lost 5 bases, and 10 bases lay between the germline ends. The CDR3 region is CASSPWEGTGELFF. The CDR3 DNA follows: TGTGCCAGCTCACCGTGGGAAGGAACCGGGGAGCTGTTTTTT.

This clone was detected only once. The chain uses TRBV6-1 and TRBJ2-1, with 11 bases lining up with TRBD2. Germline values: CDR1 MNHNS, CDR2 SASEGT. The CDR3 loop spans 19 amino acids. V lost 4 bases and J lost 10; bases outside the gene matches: 21. CDR3 sequence reads: CASSVPKGLAGGWATEQFF. DNA of the CDR3: TGTGCCAGCAGTGTACCGAAGGGGCTAGCGGGAGGTTGGGCTACAGAGCAGTTCTTC.

The V and J genes are TRBV7-2 and TRBJ2-5; no clear D gene. CDR3 length: 14 residues. Germline CDR1 reads SGHTA; CDR2 reads FQGNSA. V shed 1 base and J shed 3 bases, with 9 bases lying between them. In nucleotides, the CDR3 is TGTGCCAGCAGCTTAGATGGTAGGGAAGAGACCCAGTACTTC. Its translation is CASSLDGREETQYF.

This rearrangement joins TRBV29-1 to TRBJ2-3; D remains ambiguous. Trimming cost V 3 bases and J 6 bases, with 4 bases left between them. CDR1 and CDR2 from the germline V gene are SQVTM and ANQGSEA. CDR3 length equals 10 residues. The CDR3 nucleotides read TGCAGCGTTGACGGGGATACGCAGTATTTT. It is translated as CSVDGDTQYF.

The rearrangement joins TRBV27 to TRBJ2-7, with 12 bases matching TRBD2. Germline V gene lookup returns CDR1 MNHEY and CDR2 SMNVEV (reference sequence). The CDR3 consists of 15 residues. V was clipped by 2 bases and J by 6 bases; unmatched bases: 5. The CDR3 nucleotides read TGTGCCAGCAGTTTACTAGCGGGAGGGCCACCCGAGCAGTACTTC. Protein product: CASSLLAGGPPEQYF.

About this clone itself: Other DNA sequences within the sample encode an identical CDR3. The chain is built from TRBV11-2 and TRBJ1-2; 9 bases line up with TRBD1. From germline, CDR1 is SGHAT and CDR2 FQNNGV. This CDR3 spans 13 amino acids. J lost 4 bases, V lost 5 bases, and 2 bases had no gene match. The CDR3 loop is CASSQTGGYGYTF. As DNA, the CDR3 is TGTGCCAGCAGCCAGACAGGGGGCTATGGCTACACCTTC.

This chain uses TRBV28 with TRBJ2-1; TRBD2 matches at 7 bases. Trimming removed 4 bases from V and 6 bases from J; junction bases left unmatched: 12. The CDR3 is 16 residues long. CDR1 MDHEN and CDR2 SYDVKM come from the germline V gene. Here the CDR3 reads CASSSLAARNLNEQFF. For the CDR3, the DNA is TGTGCCAGCAGTTCCCTAGCGGCCCGTAACCTCAATGAGCAGTTCTTC.

V usage is TRBV28 and J usage is TRBJ1-4, with unresolved D. This CDR3 has 16 residues. Trimming cost V 0 bases and J 0 bases, with 8 bases left between them. CDR1 and CDR2 (germline): MDHEN, SYDVKM. DNA of the CDR3: TGTGCCAGCAGTTTATGGGGGTCTTCAACTAATGAAAAACTGTTTTTT. It codes for CASSLWGSSTNEKLFF.